The rows below give T cell receptor beta chains drawn from one sample of a study of T-cell memory formation after mild COVID-19. TCRdb passed the 5' RACE reads through MiXCR, listing each CDR3 protein once. The sample has around 400,000 distinct CDR3 sequences; 20% to 30% are singletons. Material for sequencing was PBMCs or a T cell subset sorted from them (not recorded which). These TCRs come from an adult woman who had mild COVID-19 (a few samples of this study predate the infection). Cell type and time point are not known. Both conserved end residues are part of each CDR3. A D gene is named only where the DNA matches it firmly. Clone size, where shown, is once, few, many, or a class for clones that have expanded.

d_gene: .
abundance: .
j_gene: TRBJ2-7
v_gene: TRBV6-6
CDR3aa: CASSYGMAGFSSYEQYF
CDR3nt: TGTGCCAGCAGTTACGGGATGGCGGGATTCAGCTCCTACGAGCAGTACTTC

d_gene: TRBD2
abundance: .
j_gene: TRBJ2-2
v_gene: TRBV23-1
CDR3aa: CASSQPSTSGSSETGELFF
CDR3nt: TGCGCCAGCAGTCAACCCTCGACTAGCGGGAGTTCGGAAACCGGGGAGCTGTTTTTT

d_gene: .
abundance: few
j_gene: TRBJ2-3
v_gene: TRBV29-1
CDR3aa: CSGRVGPSTDTQYF
CDR3nt: TGCAGCGGACGGGTGGGTCCGTCCACAGATACGCAGTATTTT

d_gene: .
abundance: .
j_gene: TRBJ1-5
v_gene: TRBV4-1
CDR3aa: CASSLSIGGGDKAQHF
CDR3nt: TGCGCCAGCAGCCTCTCCATAGGGGGAGGAGATAAGGCCCAGCATTTT

d_gene: TRBD2
abundance: .
j_gene: TRBJ2-1
v_gene: TRBV5-1
CDR3aa: CASRPQGTSGYNEQFF
CDR3nt: TGCGCCAGCAGACCACAAGGGACTAGCGGCTACAATGAGCAGTTCTTC

d_gene: .
abundance: few
j_gene: TRBJ1-6
v_gene: TRBV11-2
CDR3aa: CASSNRGDNSPLHF
CDR3nt: TGTGCCAGCAGCAACAGAGGGGATAATTCACCCCTCCACTTT

d_gene: TRBD1
abundance: many
j_gene: TRBJ2-7
v_gene: TRBV7-9
CDR3aa: CASSFGTGNYEQYF
CDR3nt: TGTGCCAGCAGCTTCGGGACAGGGAACTACGAGCAGTACTTC

d_gene: .
abundance: few
j_gene: TRBJ1-4
v_gene: TRBV6-6
CDR3aa: CASKMDGTNEKLFF
CDR3nt: TGTGCCAGCAAGATGGACGGGACTAATGAAAAACTGTTTTTT

d_gene: .
abundance: few
j_gene: TRBJ2-7
v_gene: TRBV7-9
CDR3aa: CASSLDVGQGSYEQYF
CDR3nt: TGTGCCAGCAGCTTAGATGTGGGGCAGGGTAGCTACGAGCAGTACTTC

d_gene: .
abundance: .
j_gene: TRBJ2-1
v_gene: TRBV12-3/TRBV12-4
CDR3aa: CASSPAVSLQFF
CDR3nt: TGTGCCAGCAGTCCGGCCGTATCTTTGCAGTTCTTC

d_gene: .
abundance: few
j_gene: TRBJ2-2
v_gene: TRBV14
CDR3aa: CASSRSTVNTGELFF
CDR3nt: TGTGCCAGCAGCCGCTCAACAGTGAACACCGGGGAGCTGTTTTTT

d_gene: TRBD2
abundance: few
j_gene: TRBJ2-3
v_gene: TRBV7-2
CDR3aa: CASSYLTSGSSTDTQYF
CDR3nt: TGTGCCAGCAGCTATCTAACTAGCGGGAGTAGCACAGATACGCAGTATTTT

d_gene: .
abundance: .
j_gene: TRBJ1-4
v_gene: TRBV18
CDR3aa: CARKRRRGEEKLFF
CDR3nt: TGTGCCAGAAAGAGAAGGAGGGGGGAAGAAAAACTGTTTTTT

d_gene: TRBD1
abundance: few
j_gene: TRBJ2-5
v_gene: TRBV28
CDR3aa: CASTRGQTQETQYF
CDR3nt: TGTGCCAGCACCAGGGGACAGACTCAAGAGACCCAGTACTTC

d_gene: .
abundance: few
j_gene: TRBJ1-1
v_gene: TRBV29-1
CDR3aa: CSVHRGVMNTEAFF
CDR3nt: TGCAGCGTGCACCGGGGGGTGATGAACACTGAAGCTTTCTTT

d_gene: TRBD1
abundance: few
j_gene: TRBJ1-1
v_gene: TRBV7-9
CDR3aa: CAIQDRDTEAFF
CDR3nt: TGTGCCATCCAGGACAGGGACACTGAAGCTTTCTTT

d_gene: .
abundance: .
j_gene: TRBJ1-1
v_gene: TRBV5-6
CDR3aa: CASSLVGGAEEAFF
CDR3nt: TGTGCCAGCAGCTTGGTTGGGGGGGCGGAAGAAGCTTTCTTT

d_gene: TRBD1
abundance: few
j_gene: TRBJ2-7
v_gene: TRBV5-1
CDR3aa: CASSFGQGLTYEQYF
CDR3nt: TGCGCCAGCAGCTTCGGACAGGGGCTAACCTACGAGCAGTACTTC

d_gene: .
abundance: few
j_gene: TRBJ2-3
v_gene: TRBV18
CDR3aa: CASSELRSSDTQYF
CDR3nt: TGTGCCAGCTCCGAACTTAGGTCCTCAGATACGCAGTATTTT

d_gene: .
abundance: .
j_gene: TRBJ2-7
v_gene: TRBV20-1
CDR3aa: CSAPMTAKNAYEQYF
CDR3nt: TGCAGTGCCCCTATGACCGCAAAAAACGCCTACGAGCAGTACTTC

d_gene: .
abundance: few
j_gene: TRBJ2-3
v_gene: TRBV7-9
CDR3aa: CASSSNRDRHTDTQYF
CDR3nt: TGTGCCAGCAGCTCGAACAGGGACCGACACACAGATACGCAGTATTTT

d_gene: TRBD2
abundance: .
j_gene: TRBJ2-3
v_gene: TRBV5-1
CDR3aa: CASSFTGTSGSLTDTQYF
CDR3nt: TGCGCCAGCAGCTTCACCGGGACTAGCGGTTCGCTCACAGATACGCAGTATTTT

d_gene: TRBD2
abundance: few
j_gene: TRBJ2-1
v_gene: TRBV5-1
CDR3aa: CASSLPSGYNEQFF
CDR3nt: TGCGCCAGCAGCTTACCTAGCGGCTACAATGAGCAGTTCTTC

d_gene: TRBD2
abundance: few
j_gene: TRBJ2-1
v_gene: TRBV3-1
CDR3aa: CASSQPPHFGGAYNEQFF
CDR3nt: TGTGCCAGCAGCCAACCCCCTCACTTCGGGGGGGCCTACAATGAGCAGTTCTTC

d_gene: .
abundance: many
j_gene: TRBJ2-3
v_gene: TRBV4-1
CDR3aa: CASSQDPGQLTDTQYF
CDR3nt: TGCGCCAGCAGCCAAGATCCTGGACAGCTCACAGATACGCAGTATTTT

d_gene: .
abundance: .
j_gene: TRBJ2-3
v_gene: TRBV20-1
CDR3aa: CSASSGPTDTQYF
CDR3nt: TGCAGTGCTAGTTCAGGGCCCACAGATACGCAGTATTTT

d_gene: TRBD1
abundance: .
j_gene: TRBJ2-7
v_gene: TRBV20-1
CDR3aa: CSALGWDRGEQYF
CDR3nt: TGCAGTGCCTTGGGCTGGGACAGGGGGGAGCAGTACTTC

d_gene: .
abundance: .
j_gene: TRBJ2-1
v_gene: TRBV5-1
CDR3aa: CASSLAKTTSSYNEQFF
CDR3nt: TGCGCCAGCAGCTTGGCCAAAACTACCAGCTCCTACAATGAGCAGTTCTTC

d_gene: .
abundance: few
j_gene: TRBJ2-1
v_gene: TRBV7-2
CDR3aa: CASSPHGDGNEQFF
CDR3nt: TGTGCCAGCAGCCCCCATGGGGATGGAAATGAGCAGTTCTTC

d_gene: .
abundance: .
j_gene: TRBJ1-2
v_gene: TRBV25-1
CDR3aa: CASSVGYGYTF
CDR3nt: TGTGCCAGCAGTGTAGGGTATGGCTACACCTTC

d_gene: .
abundance: .
j_gene: TRBJ2-7
v_gene: TRBV30
CDR3aa: CAWSQSGPYEQYF
CDR3nt: TGTGCCTGGAGTCAAAGCGGTCCCTACGAGCAGTACTTC

d_gene: .
abundance: .
j_gene: TRBJ2-7
v_gene: TRBV25-1
CDR3aa: CASSESPTGIREQYF
CDR3nt: TGTGCCAGCAGTGAATCTCCCACAGGGATTCGCGAGCAGTACTTC

d_gene: .
abundance: few
j_gene: TRBJ1-2
v_gene: TRBV3-1
CDR3aa: CASSYDRLYGYTF
CDR3nt: TGTGCCAGCAGCTACGACCGACTTTATGGCTACACCTTC

d_gene: .
abundance: .
j_gene: TRBJ2-7
v_gene: TRBV14
CDR3aa: CASSLELASNEQYF
CDR3nt: TGTGCCAGCAGCCTTGAACTAGCATCCAACGAGCAGTACTTC

d_gene: TRBD2
abundance: .
j_gene: TRBJ2-1
v_gene: TRBV3-1
CDR3aa: CASSQDRLAGDEQFF
CDR3nt: TGTGCCAGCAGCCAAGATCGGCTAGCGGGAGATGAGCAGTTCTTC

d_gene: .
abundance: .
j_gene: TRBJ2-5
v_gene: TRBV2
CDR3aa: CASSEAPRGWRETQYF
CDR3nt: TGTGCCAGCAGTGAAGCCCCCCGGGGTTGGAGAGAGACCCAGTACTTC

d_gene: .
abundance: .
j_gene: TRBJ1-5
v_gene: TRBV7-9
CDR3aa: CASSQTGPQPQHF
CDR3nt: TGTGCCAGCAGTCAAACAGGGCCTCAGCCCCAGCATTTT

d_gene: TRBD2
abundance: .
j_gene: TRBJ2-7
v_gene: TRBV7-6
CDR3aa: CASSFGTSGGAGRDEQYF
CDR3nt: TGTGCCAGCAGCTTTGGGACTAGCGGGGGGGCCGGAAGAGACGAGCAGTACTTC

d_gene: TRBD1
abundance: .
j_gene: TRBJ2-1
v_gene: TRBV9
CDR3aa: CASSHLGQGSDEQFF
CDR3nt: TGTGCCAGCAGCCACCTAGGACAGGGTTCCGATGAGCAGTTCTTC

d_gene: TRBD2
abundance: .
j_gene: TRBJ2-3
v_gene: TRBV7-2
CDR3aa: CASSPRLVSGVTDTQYF
CDR3nt: TGTGCCAGCAGCCCACGACTAGTGAGCGGGGTAACAGATACGCAGTATTTT

d_gene: .
abundance: .
j_gene: TRBJ1-2
v_gene: TRBV6-5
CDR3aa: CASSQDTIGRGYTF
CDR3nt: TGTGCCAGCAGTCAAGACACGATCGGGAGGGGCTACACCTTC

d_gene: TRBD1
abundance: .
j_gene: TRBJ2-3
v_gene: TRBV11-2
CDR3aa: CASSTRLQGAGTDTQYF
CDR3nt: TGTGCCAGCAGCACCCGACTACAGGGGGCGGGCACAGATACGCAGTATTTT

d_gene: .
abundance: once
j_gene: TRBJ2-7
v_gene: TRBV6-5
CDR3aa: CASSYEHVSYEQYF
CDR3nt: TGTGCCAGCAGTTACGAACACGTCTCCTACGAGCAGTACTTC

d_gene: .
abundance: few
j_gene: TRBJ1-2
v_gene: TRBV7-8
CDR3aa: CASSHRDFYGYTF
CDR3nt: TGTGCCAGCAGCCACCGGGACTTCTATGGCTACACCTTC

d_gene: .
abundance: many
j_gene: TRBJ2-3
v_gene: TRBV5-5
CDR3aa: CASSLVNLVGTDTQYF
CDR3nt: TGTGCCAGCAGCTTGGTCAATCTGGTGGGCACAGATACGCAGTATTTT

d_gene: .
abundance: .
j_gene: TRBJ1-1
v_gene: TRBV5-1
CDR3aa: CASSSAVHMGTEAFF
CDR3nt: TGCGCCAGCAGCTCAGCGGTCCATATGGGCACTGAAGCTTTCTTT

d_gene: .
abundance: .
j_gene: TRBJ1-1
v_gene: TRBV12-3/TRBV12-4
CDR3aa: CASSLERIEAFF
CDR3nt: TGTGCCAGCAGTCTTGAGAGGATTGAAGCTTTCTTT

d_gene: .
abundance: .
j_gene: TRBJ2-7
v_gene: TRBV7-3
CDR3aa: CASSTGLDYEQYF
CDR3nt: TGTGCCAGCAGCACCGGACTCGACTACGAGCAGTACTTC

d_gene: .
abundance: few
j_gene: TRBJ1-1
v_gene: TRBV12-3/TRBV12-4
CDR3aa: CASSPGGGEAFF
CDR3nt: TGTGCCAGCAGCCCCGGGGGGGGCGAAGCTTTCTTT

d_gene: TRBD2
abundance: few
j_gene: TRBJ2-3
v_gene: TRBV5-1
CDR3aa: CASSSSGLDTDTQYF
CDR3nt: TGCGCCAGCAGCTCATCGGGACTAGACACAGATACGCAGTATTTT

d_gene: .
abundance: few
j_gene: TRBJ2-5
v_gene: TRBV7-6
CDR3aa: CASIFLPGAVDWVFQETQYF
CDR3nt: TGTGCCAGCATCTTCCTCCCAGGGGCAGTCGATTGGGTATTCCAAGAGACCCAGTACTTC

d_gene: .
abundance: .
j_gene: TRBJ1-5
v_gene: TRBV6-1
CDR3aa: CASQDSNQPQHF
CDR3nt: TGTGCCAGCCAGGATAGCAATCAGCCCCAGCATTTT

d_gene: .
abundance: .
j_gene: TRBJ2-3
v_gene: TRBV5-8
CDR3aa: CASSWGYRSSTDTQYF
CDR3nt: TGTGCCAGCAGCTGGGGGTACAGATCTAGCACAGATACGCAGTATTTT

d_gene: .
abundance: .
j_gene: TRBJ2-1
v_gene: TRBV9
CDR3aa: CASSVATYNEQFF
CDR3nt: TGTGCCAGCAGCGTAGCCACCTACAATGAGCAGTTCTTC

d_gene: TRBD1
abundance: few
j_gene: TRBJ1-5
v_gene: TRBV15
CDR3aa: CATSTGPIQPQHF
CDR3nt: TGTGCCACCTCGACAGGGCCCATACAGCCCCAGCATTTT

d_gene: TRBD2
abundance: .
j_gene: TRBJ2-7
v_gene: TRBV12-3/TRBV12-4
CDR3aa: CASSSAREGYEQYF
CDR3nt: TGTGCCAGCAGTTCAGCGAGGGAGGGGTACGAGCAGTACTTC

d_gene: .
abundance: .
j_gene: TRBJ2-3
v_gene: TRBV5-1
CDR3aa: CASSHGSGDFTDTQYF
CDR3nt: TGCGCCAGCAGCCACGGCAGCGGAGACTTCACAGATACGCAGTATTTT

d_gene: .
abundance: .
j_gene: TRBJ2-5
v_gene: TRBV4-1
CDR3aa: CASSQQKGETQYF
CDR3nt: TGCGCCAGCAGCCAACAAAAAGGCGAGACCCAGTACTTC

d_gene: .
abundance: few
j_gene: TRBJ1-2
v_gene: TRBV6-6
CDR3aa: CASSYSPVYGYTF
CDR3nt: TGTGCCAGCAGTTATTCCCCGGTGTATGGCTACACCTTC

d_gene: TRBD2
abundance: few
j_gene: TRBJ2-1
v_gene: TRBV5-6
CDR3aa: CASSSPGTSDNAEQFF
CDR3nt: TGTGCCAGCAGCTCTCCCGGGACTAGCGACAATGCTGAGCAGTTCTTC